These T cell receptor beta chains were read from a single sample in a study of graft-versus-host responses after intestinal transplantation. Profiling relied on immunoSEQ multiplex PCR, and the TCRdb table lists in-frame clones only, not all of them. This repertoire shows around 90,000 clones, over 85% found once; its top ten account for 0.95% to 1.3%. No antigen has been assigned to these receptors. The input for sequencing was unstimulated CD8+ T cells sorted from spleen or lymph node cells, taken before transplant. The receptor set was obtained from a human donor who was the organ donor for an intestinal transplant. The CDR3 runs from the conserved cysteine through the conserved F or W. Fields, in order: V gene, clone size, D gene, J gene, CDR3 DNA, CDR3 protein. The D gene is left open where the match is weak. Where a row states a size, it is once, few, many or the class of an expanded clone; other rows omit it.

v_call: TRBV28; clone_size: -; d_call: -; j_call: TRBJ1-1; cdr3_nt: TGTGCCAGCAGTTTATGGGGGCTCACTGAAGCTTTCTTT; cdr3_aa: CASSLWGLTEAFF
v_call: TRBV6-6; clone_size: -; d_call: -; j_call: TRBJ1-1; cdr3_nt: TGTGCCAGCACCCCGGGGAACGGAGCTTTCTTT; cdr3_aa: CASTPGNGAFF
v_call: TRBV28; clone_size: -; d_call: TRBD1; j_call: TRBJ1-2; cdr3_nt: TGTGCCAGCAGTTCTGGACAGGGCCTGAACTATGGCTACACCTTC; cdr3_aa: CASSSGQGLNYGYTF
v_call: TRBV5-5; clone_size: -; d_call: -; j_call: TRBJ2-5; cdr3_nt: TGTGCCAGCAGCTTGGGGCCAGGGCAGGAGACCCAGTACTTC; cdr3_aa: CASSLGPGQETQYF
v_call: TRBV4-1; clone_size: -; d_call: -; j_call: TRBJ2-7; cdr3_nt: TGCGCCAGCAGCCATGTCAACGAGCAGTACTTC; cdr3_aa: CASSHVNEQYF
v_call: TRBV11-3; clone_size: -; d_call: -; j_call: TRBJ1-2; cdr3_nt: TGTGCCAGCGGGGGCTCGAACCATGGCTACACCTTC; cdr3_aa: CASGGSNHGYTF
v_call: TRBV5-1; clone_size: -; d_call: -; j_call: TRBJ2-2; cdr3_nt: TGCGCCAGCAGCTTGTTAGGGCAGGGGAACACCGGGGAGCTGTTTTTT; cdr3_aa: CASSLLGQGNTGELFF
v_call: TRBV27; clone_size: -; d_call: -; j_call: TRBJ1-2; cdr3_nt: TGTGCCAGCAGTTTAAAAAGGTTCAGCTGGAGGGATGGCTACACCTTC; cdr3_aa: CASSLKRFSWRDGYTF
v_call: TRBV7-9; clone_size: -; d_call: TRBD1; j_call: TRBJ1-2; cdr3_nt: TGTGCCAGCAGCTCTGGAGGGGGCTACGGCTACACCTTC; cdr3_aa: CASSSGGGYGYTF
v_call: TRBV7-9; clone_size: -; d_call: -; j_call: TRBJ1-1; cdr3_nt: TGTGCCAGCAGCTTAGTACAGGGAATAGGCACTGAAGCTTTCTTT; cdr3_aa: CASSLVQGIGTEAFF
v_call: TRBV2; clone_size: -; d_call: -; j_call: TRBJ2-1; cdr3_nt: TGTGCCAGCAGTCAGGGGGTACTAGCCAACAATGAGCAGTTCTTC; cdr3_aa: CASSQGVLANNEQFF
v_call: TRBV27; clone_size: -; d_call: -; j_call: TRBJ1-5; cdr3_nt: TGTGCCAGCAGCCTAAGTCTGCGGCAGCCCCAGCATTTT; cdr3_aa: CASSLSLRQPQHF
v_call: TRBV13; clone_size: once; d_call: TRBD1; j_call: TRBJ2-1; cdr3_nt: TGTGCCAGCAGTTTCGACAGGGTTCTACAGGAGCAGTTCTTC; cdr3_aa: CASSFDRVLQEQFF
v_call: TRBV6-5; clone_size: once; d_call: TRBD2; j_call: TRBJ2-7; cdr3_nt: TGTGCCAGCAGTTACTCCACTAGCGGTCTAAGCTACGAGCAGTACTTC; cdr3_aa: CASSYSTSGLSYEQYF
v_call: TRBV11-2; clone_size: -; d_call: TRBD1; j_call: TRBJ2-5; cdr3_nt: TGTGCCAGCAGCCCTCCGCCCCACAGGGGAACAGGGAAGACCCAGTACTTC; cdr3_aa: CASSPPPHRGTGKTQYF
v_call: TRBV9; clone_size: -; d_call: TRBD2; j_call: TRBJ2-3; cdr3_nt: TGTGCCAGCAGCGTAGGGGGACTAAGCACAGATACGCAGTATTTT; cdr3_aa: CASSVGGLSTDTQYF